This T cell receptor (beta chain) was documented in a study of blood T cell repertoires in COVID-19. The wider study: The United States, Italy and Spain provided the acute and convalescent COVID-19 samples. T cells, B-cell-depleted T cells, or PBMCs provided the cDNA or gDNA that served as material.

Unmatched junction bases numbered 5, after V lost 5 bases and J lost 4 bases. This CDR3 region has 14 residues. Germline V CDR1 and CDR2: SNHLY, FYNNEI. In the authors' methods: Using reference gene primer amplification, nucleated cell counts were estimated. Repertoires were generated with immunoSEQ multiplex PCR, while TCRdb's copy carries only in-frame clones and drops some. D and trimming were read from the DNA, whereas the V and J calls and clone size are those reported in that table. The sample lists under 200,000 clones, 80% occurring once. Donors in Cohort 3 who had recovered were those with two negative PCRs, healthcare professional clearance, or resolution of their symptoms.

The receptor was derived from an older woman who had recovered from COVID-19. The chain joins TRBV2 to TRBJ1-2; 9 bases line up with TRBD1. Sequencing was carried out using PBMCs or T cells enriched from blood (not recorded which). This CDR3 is CASSSRTGVYGYTF. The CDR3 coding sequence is TGTGCCAGCAGTAGTCGGACAGGGGTCTATGGCTACACCTTC.